The present TCR beta chain was sequenced within a study of blood T cells in healthy people across ages. Regarding this clonotype: Its antigen is unknown.

Germline V gene lookup returns CDR1 DFQATT and CDR2 SNEGSKA (reference sequence). The CDR3 length is 14 residues. V lost 5 bases and J 4 bases, leaving 17 bases between the germline ends. Whole-study results and caveats: Diversity was higher, and naive CD4+ cells more numerous, in long-lived donors than in aged donors.

With a J-beta primer mix and a sample-barcoded 5' primer, a second PCR ran roughly 6 to 11 cycles. TCRdb re-called the 5' RACE reads with MiXCR, one entry per CDR3 protein. The sample consists of approximately 830,000 distinct CDR3 sequences, about 62% of them appearing once. With each sample, at least 5 micrograms of total RNA were extracted. This TCR was sampled from a young man in good health. This chain links TRBV20-1 with TRBJ1-2; D remains unclear. The source material was blood. The CDR3 loop is CSASRDSLGYGYTF. The CDR3 DNA follows: TGCAGTGCTTCCAGAGATTCACTCGGCTATGGCTACACCTTC.